This T cell receptor (beta chain) was identified during a study of blood T cell repertoires in COVID-19. About the study: The United States, Italy and Spain supplied acute and convalescent COVID-19 samples.

V was cut by 5 bases and J by 2 bases, with 4 bases left in between. The CDR3 contains 11 residues. The germline V gene encodes CDR1 DFQATT and CDR2 SNEGSKA (reference sequence). In the original analysis: From reference gene primer amplification, estimates of nucleated cell counts were derived. Clones were read by immunoSEQ multiplex PCR, and TCRdb kept only the in-frame ones, dropping some. That table furnishes V, J and clone size, whereas the DNA furnished D and trimming. This sample yields about 200,000 clones, of which 70% to 85% are seen a single time; 13% belongs to the top ten. The TCR originated in a man in his forties or fifties who had recovered from COVID-19. The specimen sequenced was peripheral blood. The chain uses TRBV20-1 and TRBJ2-1; D unresolved. The CDR3 sequence: CSAEAYNEQFF. The CDR3 coding sequence is TGCAGTGCTGAGGCCTACAATGAGCAGTTCTTC.